The clone carrying this T cell receptor (beta chain) was seen at least ten times. Trimming removed 5 bases from V and 3 bases from J, with 13 bases in between. The CDR3 length is 14 residues. Germline V gene data show CDR1 as SEHNR and CDR2 as FQNEAQ (reference sequence). This specimen belongs to a study of T cells after yellow fever vaccination. About the research overall: Fractions low in cell number were prepared with SMART-Seq v4 Ultra Low Input.

As TCR cDNA was made by 5'RACE template switching, a universal primer site and UMIs were added. Each CDR3 protein gets one entry after TCRdb re-called the 5' RACE reads with MiXCR. The repertoire consists of about 300,000 distinct CDR3 sequences, with around 6.8% occurring once and the leading ten covering roughly a sixth. This clonotype originated in a young man who received the YFV17D yellow fever vaccine. This specimen was PBMCs, taken roughly 47 days after the first yellow fever vaccination. The V call is TRBV7-9, the J call TRBJ2-5, with D maybe TRBD1 (6 bases). The CDR3 loop reads CASSSRDNKETQYF. In DNA, the CDR3 is TGTGCCAGCAGCAGCCGGGACAACAAAGAGACCCAGTACTTC.